The T cell receptor (beta chain) described here comes from a study of beta chain features in type 1 diabetes (dated 2018 in TCRdb). With respect to the entire study: Mean age, gender distribution, total cell number and subset yield were not different between patients and healthy donors. Across all samples, 107,917,701 sorted cells were examined, and cell number per subset correlated strongly with RNA yield. In the study, recently diagnosed type 1 diabetes patients and matched healthy donors were compared on the TCRB repertoires of their sorted circulating CD4+ T cell subsets. Whereas all 30 or so donors provided naive and central memory subsets, regulatory and stem cell-like memory subsets were isolated from just 8 patients and about 8 healthy donors. General conclusions and limits of the study: PCR might favor shorter templates, but patient and control samples were amplified and corrected together, so any skew would affect both groups equally. Type 1 diabetes patients showed a moderate but significant shortening of TCRB CDR3 length in all four CD4+ subsets. Sequencing cDNA rather than genomic DNA could over-represent highly expressing activated cells, although activation and CD3 levels did not differ between groups. Because the HLA sub-analyses included only small numbers of individuals, any influence of HLA type on TCRB rearrangement was left unresolved. Fewer insertions and more nucleotide deletions at VDJ recombination sites were observed in patients with type 1 diabetes, implying thymic rearrangement abnormalities. Naive, central memory and regulatory TCRB repertoires appeared to be more similar among patients than among healthy donors.

V is cut by 1 base and J by 9 bases, and the space between the germline ends is 10 bases. Its CDR3 holds 13 amino acids, cysteine through phenylalanine. Left in the record is the CDR3 DNA by itself, 39 bases read in frame from the first base. Per the germline V gene (reference sequence), SEHNR is the CDR1 and FQNEAQ is the CDR2. Each donor gave one peripheral blood draw, roughly 120 mL on average, collected into heparinised tubes. Naive, central memory, regulatory and stem cell-like memory CD4+ T cells were sorted on a BD FACSAria II using a panel including CD45RO, CCR7, CD25, CD127, CD95 and CD27. A purity above 98% was achieved for all sorted populations. PBMCs were separated immediately by Lymphoprep density gradient centrifugation and were stained directly, without being cultured. To minimize batch effects, samples were stained and sorted in pairs, one healthy donor with one patient per experiment.

On this clone: No cognate antigen has been identified for it. Base qualities are missing; no much larger clone stands one base away.

The entire isolated RNA was reverse transcribed using the High Capacity cDNA Reverse Transcription Kit, and thus expressed TCRB transcripts were sequenced. Deep immunoSEQ sequencing was performed on naive, central memory and regulatory T cell samples, with an average of approximately 3.9 million total reads per sample. Sorted cells were lysed in RLT buffer, and RNA was extracted using DNase-treated RNeasy Micro or Mini kits according to cell number. Each cell subset was processed separately to prevent cross-contamination, with patient and healthy donor samples processed together. The immunoSEQ multiplex PCR was used to amplify TCRB sequences from cDNA, generating 87-bp fragments that spanned the CDR3 region. Amplicons were sequenced on the Illumina HiSeq platform. The authors' pipeline ran thus. Synthetic template baselines were used to correct PCR bias computationally, reads within Hamming distance 2 were collapsed, and singletons that could not be merged were discarded. Reads were aligned to IMGT to assign V, D and J genes, CDR3 length, and insertions or deletions at six rearrangement sites. Within each subset, clonotype counts were normalized to sorted cell number, after which true diversity and Gini coefficients were computed with the tcR R package. Repertoire sharing was quantified using the overlap coefficient calculated on TCRB nucleotide sequences. Out-of-frame TCRB sequences from naive cells were analyzed as a proxy for the pre-selection repertoire. TCRdb re-hosts the immuneACCESS table, in-frame sequences only. Its copies lack some clones; in the studies checked, an unresolved V gene accounts for under half of them, and the cause for the rest is not known. V, J and clone size were drawn from that table, and D and trimming were deduced from the DNA. Here the sample has 810,000 or so clones; roughly a sixth occur a single time. Jointly, the top ten make up roughly 0.025% of the sample.

Source material: naive CD4+ T cells from blood. The meaning of the sample's cell subset or site label: true naive CD4+ T cells. The source of this sequence is a woman aged 18-29 years in good health. Rearrangement joined TRBV7-9 to TRBJ2-4; the D element might be TRBD1 or TRBD2, as each aligns at 5 bases. In nucleotide form, the sequence is TGTGCCAGCAGCTTAGACGGTGGGGGCATTCAGTACTTC. Protein translation: CASSLDGGGIQYF.